This TCR beta chain originates from a study of blood T cell repertoires in COVID-19. Some clones are missing from TCRdb's copy, which holds only in-frame ones; the method was immunoSEQ multiplex PCR. This sample yields more than 80,000 clones, of which approximately 85% are seen a single time; roughly 3% belongs to the top ten. The CDR3 runs to 19 residues. Germline loops: CDR1 KGHSH, CDR2 LQKENI. With 1 base clipped from V and 9 bases from J, the junction kept 15 bases outside the gene matches. Source material: peripheral blood. The gene calls are TRBV18 and TRBJ2-1, with 13 bases identical to TRBD2. The receptor was isolated from a woman at least 80 years old with COVID-19, enrolled during active disease. The DNA of the CDR3 is TGTGCCAGCTCACCACTAGGCCCCCCACTAGCGGGGGGGCGGAGTGAGCAGTTCTTC. Translated, it gives CASSPLGPPLAGGRSEQFF.